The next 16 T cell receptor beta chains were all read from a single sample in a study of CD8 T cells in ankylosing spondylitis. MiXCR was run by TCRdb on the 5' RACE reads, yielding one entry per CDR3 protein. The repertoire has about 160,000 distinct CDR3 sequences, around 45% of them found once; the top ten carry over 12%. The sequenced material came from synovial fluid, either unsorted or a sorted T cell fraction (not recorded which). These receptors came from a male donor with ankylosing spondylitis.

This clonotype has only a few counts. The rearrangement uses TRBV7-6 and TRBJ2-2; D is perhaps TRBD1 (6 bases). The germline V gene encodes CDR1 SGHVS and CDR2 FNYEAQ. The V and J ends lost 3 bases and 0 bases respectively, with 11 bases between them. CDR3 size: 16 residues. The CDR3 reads CASSLVRGTNTGELFF. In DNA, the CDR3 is TGTGCCAGCAGCTTGGTGAGGGGGACGAACACCGGGGAGCTGTTTTTT.

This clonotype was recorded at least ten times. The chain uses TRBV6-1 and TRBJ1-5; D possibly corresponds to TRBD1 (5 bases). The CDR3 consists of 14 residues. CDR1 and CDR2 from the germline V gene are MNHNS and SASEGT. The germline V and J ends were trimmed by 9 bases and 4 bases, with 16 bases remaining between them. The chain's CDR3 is CASQTAGNNQPQHF. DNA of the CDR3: TGTGCCAGTCAGACAGCGGGGAATAATCAGCCCCAGCATTTT.

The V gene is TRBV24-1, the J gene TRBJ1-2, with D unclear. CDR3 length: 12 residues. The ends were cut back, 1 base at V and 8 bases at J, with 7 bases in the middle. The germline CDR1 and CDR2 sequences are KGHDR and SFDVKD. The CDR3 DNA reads TGTGCCACCAGTGATTTATGGTACGGCTACACCTTC. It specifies CATSDLWYGYTF.

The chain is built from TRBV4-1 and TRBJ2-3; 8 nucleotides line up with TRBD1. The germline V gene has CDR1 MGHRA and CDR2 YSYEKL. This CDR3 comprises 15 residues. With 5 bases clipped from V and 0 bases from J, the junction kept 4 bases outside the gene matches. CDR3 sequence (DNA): TGCGCCAGCAGCAAGACAGGGGTCAGCACAGATACGCAGTATTTT. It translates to CASSKTGVSTDTQYF.

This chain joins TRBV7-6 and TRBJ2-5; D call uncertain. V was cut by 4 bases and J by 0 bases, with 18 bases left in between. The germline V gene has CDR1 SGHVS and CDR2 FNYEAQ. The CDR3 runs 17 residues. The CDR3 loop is CASSWCATVGYQETQYF. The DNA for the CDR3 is TGTGCCAGCAGCTGGTGTGCGACTGTGGGGTACCAAGAGACCCAGTACTTC.

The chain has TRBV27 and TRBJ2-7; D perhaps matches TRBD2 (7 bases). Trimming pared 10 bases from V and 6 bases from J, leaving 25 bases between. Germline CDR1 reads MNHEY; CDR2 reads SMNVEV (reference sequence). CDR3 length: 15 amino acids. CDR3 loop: CATWKEGGFRSEQYF. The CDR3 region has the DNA TGTGCCACATGGAAAGAGGGGGGGTTCAGATCCGAGCAGTACTTC.

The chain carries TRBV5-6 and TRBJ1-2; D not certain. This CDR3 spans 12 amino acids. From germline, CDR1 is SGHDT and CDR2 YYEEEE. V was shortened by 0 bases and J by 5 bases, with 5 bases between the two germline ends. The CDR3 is CASSLGQYGYTF. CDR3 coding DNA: TGTGCCAGCAGCTTGGGTCAATATGGCTACACCTTC.

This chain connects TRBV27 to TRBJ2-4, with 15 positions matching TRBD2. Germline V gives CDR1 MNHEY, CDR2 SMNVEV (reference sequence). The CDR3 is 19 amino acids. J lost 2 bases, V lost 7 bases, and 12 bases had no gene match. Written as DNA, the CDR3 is TGTGCCAGCAAGATCTGGACTAGCGGGAGGGCCGGGTCCAAAAACATTCAGTACTTC. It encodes CASKIWTSGRAGSKNIQYF.

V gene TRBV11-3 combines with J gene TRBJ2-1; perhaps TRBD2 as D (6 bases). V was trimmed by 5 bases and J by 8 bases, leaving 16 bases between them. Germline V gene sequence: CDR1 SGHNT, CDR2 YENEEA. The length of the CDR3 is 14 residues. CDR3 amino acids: CASSIYQRADEQFF. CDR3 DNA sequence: TGTGCCAGCAGCATCTATCAGCGGGCGGATGAGCAGTTCTTC.

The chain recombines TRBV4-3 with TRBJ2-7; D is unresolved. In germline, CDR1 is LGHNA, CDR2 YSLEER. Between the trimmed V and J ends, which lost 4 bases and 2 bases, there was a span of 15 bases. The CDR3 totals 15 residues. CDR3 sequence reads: CASSRYVGFTYEQYF. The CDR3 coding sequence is TGCGCCAGCAGCCGTTATGTTGGGTTCACCTACGAGCAGTACTTC.

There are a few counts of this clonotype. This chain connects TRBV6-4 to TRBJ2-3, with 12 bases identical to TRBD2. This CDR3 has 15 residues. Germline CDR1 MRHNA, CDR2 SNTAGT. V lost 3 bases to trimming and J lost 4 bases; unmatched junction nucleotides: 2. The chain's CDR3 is CASSELAGGSDTQYF. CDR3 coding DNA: TGTGCCAGCAGTGAGCTAGCGGGAGGGTCAGATACGCAGTATTTT.

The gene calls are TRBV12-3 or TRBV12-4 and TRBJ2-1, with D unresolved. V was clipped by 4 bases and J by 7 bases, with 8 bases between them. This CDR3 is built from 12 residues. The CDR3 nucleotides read TGTGCCAGCAGTTCCTCCAAAAATGAGCAGTTCTTC. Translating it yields CASSSSKNEQFF.

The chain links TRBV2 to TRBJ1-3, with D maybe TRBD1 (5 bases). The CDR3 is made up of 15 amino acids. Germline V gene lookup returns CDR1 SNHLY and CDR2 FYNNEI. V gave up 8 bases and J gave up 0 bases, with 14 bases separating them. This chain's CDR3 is CASLRGIRSGNTIYF. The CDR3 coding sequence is TGTGCCAGCCTACGGGGGATCCGCTCTGGAAACACCATATATTTT. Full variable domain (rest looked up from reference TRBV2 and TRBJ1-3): EPEVTQTPSHQVTQMGQEVILRCVPISNHLYFYWYRQILGQKVEFLVSFYNNEISEKSEIFDDQFSVERPDGSNFTLKIRSTKLEDSAMYFCASLRGIRSGNTIYFGEGSWLTVV.

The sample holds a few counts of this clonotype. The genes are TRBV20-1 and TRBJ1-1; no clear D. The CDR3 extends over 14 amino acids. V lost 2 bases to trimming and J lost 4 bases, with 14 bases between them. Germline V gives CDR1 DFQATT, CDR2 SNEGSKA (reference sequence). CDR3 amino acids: CSARWFEGGTEAFF. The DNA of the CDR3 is TGCAGTGCTAGATGGTTCGAGGGAGGCACTGAAGCTTTCTTT.

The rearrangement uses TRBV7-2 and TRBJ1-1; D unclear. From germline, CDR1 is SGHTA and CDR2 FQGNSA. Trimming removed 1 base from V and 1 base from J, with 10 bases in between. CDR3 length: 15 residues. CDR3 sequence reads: CASSLDPHRNTEAFF. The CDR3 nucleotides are TGTGCCAGCAGCTTAGACCCCCATCGGAACACTGAAGCTTTCTTT.

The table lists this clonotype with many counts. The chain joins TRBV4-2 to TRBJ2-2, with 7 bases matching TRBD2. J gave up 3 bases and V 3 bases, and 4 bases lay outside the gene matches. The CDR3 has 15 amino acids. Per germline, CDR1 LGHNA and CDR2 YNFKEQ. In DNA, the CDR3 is TGTGCCAGCAGCCAGGCGGGAGTCGACACCGGGGAGCTGTTTTTT. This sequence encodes CASSQAGVDTGELFF.